This T cell receptor (beta chain) emerged from a study of T cell repertoires in cytomegalovirus infection. About the research overall: Selected CMV epitopes included recently identified HLA-C-restricted ones as well as well-studied HLA-B-restricted ones. Public TCR beta signatures marked donors with CMV infection and the matching HLA.

Study results and caveats: Identification of carriers of CMV plus the relevant HLA was achieved through cumulative public TCR beta family frequency. Dominating the ex vivo response were HLA-C-restricted CMV-specific TCR beta clonotypes.

With regard to this clonotype: Its antigen is not known.

MiXCR, applied by TCRdb to the reads, yields one record per CDR3 protein. The repertoire holds about 890,000 distinct CDR3 sequences, with 30% to 40% as singletons. Germline V lookup: CDR1 MNHNS, CDR2 SASEGT. V lost 4 bases, J lost 2 bases, and 15 bases lay in between. The CDR3 covers 15 residues. The source is a human donor in good health (CMV status not recorded). Some clones in this sample may be carry-over from other donors' samples. The V and J genes are TRBV6-1 and TRBJ2-7; D is possibly TRBD1 (7 bases). Material: cultured CD8+ T cells from PBMCs, obtained from culture after CMV antigen stimulation. The CDR3 protein is CASSVRGTETYEQYV. CDR3 nucleotide sequence: TGTGCCAGCAGTGTCCGCGGGACAGAGACCTACGAGCAGTACGTC.